A single sample is the source of the 17 T cell receptor beta chains below, sequenced in a study of T cells after somatic rescue of genetic block. Clones were read by immunoSEQ multiplex PCR, and TCRdb kept only the in-frame ones, dropping some. The sample lists some 70,000 clones; approximately 90% were seen once. The sample taken for sequencing was peripheral blood mononuclear cells (PBMCs). The receptors were sampled from a man under 40.

The chain is built from TRBV19 and TRBJ2-7; maybe TRBD1 (6 bases). V gave up 0 bases and J gave up 5 bases, with 14 bases separating them. The CDR3 runs 15 residues. The germline V gene encodes CDR1 LNHDA and CDR2 SQIVND (reference sequence). In DNA form, the CDR3 reads TGTGCCAGTAGTATAGATACAGGGTTTCGCAACGAGCAGTACTTC. Encoded protein: CASSIDTGFRNEQYF.

A few counts support this clone. The rearrangement joins TRBV14 to TRBJ2-2, with 9 bases matching TRBD1. The J segment lost 3 bases and the V segment lost 2 bases, leaving 1 base of the junction unmatched. The germline V gene encodes CDR1 SGHDN and CDR2 FVKESK. The length of the CDR3 is 15 residues. The CDR3 bases are TGTGCCAGCAGCCAATGGACAGGGGACACCGGGGAGCTGTTTTTT. Its translation is CASSQWTGDTGELFF.

J is TRBJ1-2 and V is TRBV30; unclear D gene. The CDR3 has 12 residues. V was clipped by 5 bases and J by 3 bases, with 10 bases between them. The germline gives CDR1 GTSNPN, CDR2 SVGIG (reference sequence). CDR3 nucleotide sequence: TGTGCCTGGTCAGAGACGCACTATGGCTACACCTTC. It encodes CAWSETHYGYTF. Complete variable domain (other parts from reference TRBV30 and TRBJ1-2): SQTIHQWPATLVQPVGSPLSLECTVEGTSNPNLYWYRQAAGRGLQLLFYSVGIGQISSEVPQNLSASRPQDRQFILSSKKLLLSDSGFYLCAWSETHYGYTFGSGTRLTVV.

This chain uses TRBV5-8 with TRBJ2-5; D unresolved. Germline lookup yields CDR1 SGHTS and CDR2 YDEGEE. This CDR3 is 13 amino acids long. The V end lost 0 bases, the J end lost 5 bases, and 8 bases lay between the germline ends. CDR3 region: CASSLVRSETQYF. CDR3 DNA: TGTGCCAGCAGCTTGGTCAGGTCGGAGACCCAGTACTTC.

The chain employs TRBV4-1 and TRBJ1-4; D possibly corresponds to TRBD1 (5 bases). The V gene lost 4 bases and the J gene lost 0 bases, with 15 bases spanning the gap. Germline V gene data show CDR1 as MGHRA and CDR2 as YSYEKL. The CDR3 sequence is 17 residues long. The DNA of the CDR3 is TGCGCCAGCAGCCCCCGGGGAGGGGTCACAACTAATGAAAAACTGTTTTTT. Translation gives CASSPRGGVTTNEKLFF.

The rearrangement uses TRBV7-9 and TRBJ1-2, with D maybe TRBD1 (6 bases). V shed 7 bases and J shed 3 bases, with 18 bases lying between them. The CDR3 is 15 residues long. Germline loops: CDR1 SEHNR, CDR2 FQNEAQ (reference sequence). CDR3 residues: CASTHLGDRYYGYTF. CDR3 DNA: TGTGCCAGCACCCACCTGGGCGACAGGTACTATGGCTACACCTTC.

The genes are TRBV5-8 and TRBJ1-1; TRBD1 matches at 8 bases. The CDR3 consists of 15 residues. V lost 4 bases, J lost 3 bases, and 8 bases stayed unmatched. The germline gives CDR1 SGHTS, CDR2 YDEGEE. CDR3 loop: CASSRVQGAHTEAFF. For the CDR3, the DNA is TGTGCCAGCAGCAGGGTGCAGGGGGCGCACACTGAAGCTTTCTTT.

The CDR3 here is CASSLGQGNSPLHF. The CDR3 nucleotides are TGCGCCAGCAGCTTGGGACAGGGGAATTCACCCCTCCACTTT. This sequence joins TRBV5-1 and TRBJ1-6, with TRBD1 identical over 8 bases. The CDR3 has 14 amino acids. V trimming: 0 bases; J trimming: 7 bases; junction bases outside the gene matches: 0. CDR1 is SGHRS, CDR2 YFSETQ, per germline.

This chain joins TRBV2 and TRBJ2-2, with 9 bases fitting TRBD2. J lost 1 base, V lost 6 bases, and 3 bases had no gene match. Germline V gene lookup returns CDR1 SNHLY and CDR2 FYNNEI. The CDR3 sequence is 15 residues long. This CDR3 is CASSLLAGNTGELFF. The CDR3 DNA reads as TGTGCCAGCAGCTTACTAGCGGGGAACACCGGGGAGCTGTTTTTT.

In this sample, this clone turned up once. The chain couples TRBV4-3 to TRBJ2-1, with 9 bases matching TRBD2. V lost 3 bases and J lost 7; bases outside the gene matches: 4. The germline V gene encodes CDR1 LGHNA and CDR2 YSLEER. CDR3 length equals 14 residues. For the CDR3, the DNA is TGCGCCAGCAGCCACTTTAGCGGGAGAAATGAGCAGTTCTTC. This gives the protein CASSHFSGRNEQFF.

The genes are TRBV7-2 and TRBJ2-7, with unresolved D. The V end was cut by 2 bases, the J end by 1 base, with 12 bases between. The CDR3 runs to 15 residues. CDR1 and CDR2 (germline): SGHTA, FQGNSA. The CDR3 region is CASSLQAGNSYEQYF. The CDR3 DNA reads as TGTGCCAGCAGCTTACAAGCTGGGAATTCCTACGAGCAGTACTTC.

V is TRBV30 and J is TRBJ1-6, with a weak D call TRBD1 (6 bases). Trimming removed 0 bases at V and 2 bases at J, with 14 bases between. Germline-derived CDR1 and CDR2 are GTSNPN and SVGIG (reference sequence). The CDR3 extends over 17 amino acids. CDR3 sequence reads: CAWSVSLGGPYNSPLHF. The CDR3 nucleotides are TGTGCCTGGAGTGTATCCCTGGGGGGCCCCTATAATTCACCCCTCCACTTT.

This chain joins TRBV5-1 and TRBJ1-1; tentatively, D is TRBD1 (6 bases). Germline CDR1 reads SGHRS; CDR2 reads YFSETQ. This CDR3 spans 13 amino acids. Trimming removed 2 bases from V and 5 bases from J, with 10 bases in between. The CDR3 sequence is CASSLQGWTEAFF. The CDR3 region has the DNA TGCGCCAGCAGCTTACAGGGTTGGACTGAAGCTTTCTTT. Combining the CDR3 with reference TRBV5-1 and TRBJ1-1 gives the whole variable domain KAGVTQTPRYLIKTRGQQVTLSCSPISGHRSVSWYQQTPGQGLQFLFEYFSETQRNKGNFPGRFSGRQFSNSRSEMNVSTLELGDSALYLCASSLQGWTEAFFGQGTRLTVV.

V gene TRBV14 combines with J gene TRBJ1-5; D is ambiguous. CDR3 length equals 13 residues. Trimming cost V 6 bases and J 2 bases, with 8 bases left between them. Germline V gives CDR1 SGHDN, CDR2 FVKESK. This chain's CDR3 is CASSSQGNQPQHF. In DNA, the CDR3 is TGTGCCAGCAGTTCGCAGGGCAATCAGCCCCAGCATTTT.

The chain carries TRBV11-2 and TRBJ2-5; D might be TRBD2 (5 bases). CDR1 SGHAT and CDR2 FQNNGV come from the germline V gene. CDR3 length: 14 residues. Trimming left V 2 bases short and J 7 bases short, with 14 bases between. The CDR3 coding sequence is TGTGCCAGCAGCTTAAAATCCGCGAGGGTGACCCAGTACTTC. It is translated as CASSLKSARVTQYF.

DNA for the CDR3: TGTGCCAGCAGCTTGGACCCGGTAGGTGGCTACGAGCAGTACTTC. Translated: CASSLDPVGGYEQYF. The chain employs TRBV5-5 and TRBJ2-7; no clear D. V was clipped by 0 bases and J by 3 bases, with 13 bases between them. The CDR3 length is 15 residues. Looked up from germline, CDR1 is SGHKS and CDR2 is YYEKEE (reference sequence).

This CDR3 is CSVEERSETQYF. As DNA, the CDR3 is TGCAGCGTTGAAGAACGGTCGGAGACCCAGTACTTC. The chain uses TRBV29-1 and TRBJ2-5, with D unclear. The CDR3 is 12 residues long. The germline gives CDR1 SQVTM, CDR2 ANQGSEA. The V end was cut by 0 bases, the J end by 5 bases, with 7 bases between.